The 26 T cell receptor beta chains given below trace back to one sample, sequenced in a study of cytomegalovirus exposure and HLA in healthy donors. Assay used: immunoSEQ multiplex PCR; TCRdb lists only in-frame clones, some missing. The sample lists about 120,000 clones; approximately 90% were seen once. Sequences were obtained from PBMCs. Source of these receptors: a woman younger than 30 in good health and CMV-seropositive.

This chain links TRBV9 with TRBJ1-2, with D tentatively TRBD1 (5 bases). The germline V gene has CDR1 SGDLS and CDR2 YYNGEE. The V gene lost 0 bases and the J gene lost 3 bases, with 18 bases spanning the gap. This CDR3 has 17 amino acids. The CDR3 bases are TGTGCCAGCAGCGTAGTCCCAGTGGGCGGGGCGGACTATGGCTACACCTTC. This gives the protein CASSVVPVGGADYGYTF. Together with reference TRBV9 and TRBJ1-2, the CDR3 gives the full variable domain: DSGVTQTPKHLITATGQRVTLRCSPRSGDLSVYWYQQSLDQGLQFLIQYYNGEERAKGNILERFSAQQFPDLHSELNLSSLELGDSALYFCASSVVPVGGADYGYTFGSGTRLTVV.

The rearrangement links TRBV5-1 to TRBJ1-1; D is perhaps TRBD1 (5 bases). Germline CDR1 and CDR2: SGHRS and YFSETQ. This CDR3 has 13 amino acids. V was cut by 4 bases and J by 5 bases, with 12 bases left in between. The CDR3 loop is CASSVAGGTEAFF. The CDR3 DNA reads TGCGCCAGCAGCGTAGCCGGGGGTACTGAAGCTTTCTTT. The full variable domain, with the rest looked up from reference TRBV5-1 and TRBJ1-1, is KAGVTQTPRYLIKTRGQQVTLSCSPISGHRSVSWYQQTPGQGLQFLFEYFSETQRNKGNFPGRFSGRQFSNSRSEMNVSTLELGDSALYLCASSVAGGTEAFFGQGTRLTVV.

The V and J genes are TRBV6-1 and TRBJ1-2; maybe TRBD1 (5 bases). Per germline, CDR1 MNHNS and CDR2 SASEGT. V dropped 7 bases and J dropped 7 bases, with 22 bases sitting between them. This CDR3 spans 15 amino acids. The CDR3 region has the DNA TGTGCCAGCAAGATACAGGCGTATGATTTAGTTGGCTACACCTTC. Translated, it gives CASKIQAYDLVGYTF.

The chain uses TRBV15 and TRBJ2-2, with no clear D. V gave up 0 bases and J gave up 5 bases, with 16 bases separating them. The CDR3 sequence is 17 residues long. Germline V gene sequence: CDR1 LNHNV, CDR2 YYDKDF (reference sequence). The CDR3 protein is CATSRDSVRFLTGELFF. The DNA for the CDR3 is TGTGCCACCAGCAGAGATTCTGTGAGGTTTTTGACCGGGGAGCTGTTTTTT.

This sequence joins TRBV7-3 and TRBJ2-1; TRBD1 matches at 11 bases. Per germline, CDR1 SGHTA and CDR2 FQGTGA. The CDR3 is made up of 15 amino acids. Trimming at V came to 2 bases and at J to 8 bases, leaving 5 bases not matched to a gene. CDR3 protein: CASSLSGQGVDEQFF. The DNA of the CDR3 is TGTGCCAGCAGCTTATCGGGACAGGGGGTCGATGAGCAGTTCTTC.

The chain has TRBV11-2 and TRBJ2-1; 10 nucleotides align to TRBD2. Germline V CDR1 and CDR2: SGHAT, FQNNGV. V lost 2 bases and J lost 9; bases outside the gene matches: 7. The CDR3 has 15 amino acids. The CDR3 region has the DNA TGTGCCAGCAGCTTAAGGGCTAGCGGGGGTAGTGAGCAGTTCTTC. Protein sequence: CASSLRASGGSEQFF.

The rearrangement uses TRBV6-4 and TRBJ1-2; a possible D gene is TRBD1 (6 bases). The CDR3 loop spans 19 amino acids. Germline V lookup: CDR1 MRHNA, CDR2 SNTAGT. The V end was cut by 6 bases, the J end by 2 bases, with 28 bases between. The CDR3 loop is CASRENSGFRGSENYGYTF. The CDR3 coding sequence is TGTGCCAGCAGAGAAAATTCAGGATTTAGGGGGAGCGAGAACTATGGCTACACCTTC.

V is TRBV27 and J is TRBJ1-2; 9 nucleotides line up with TRBD1. Germline assignment: CDR1 MNHEY and CDR2 SMNVEV (reference sequence). Trimming at V came to 6 bases and at J to 8 bases, leaving 7 bases not matched to a gene. This CDR3 is 13 amino acids long. CDR3 region: CASRAGQGLGYTF. The CDR3 nucleotides read TGTGCCAGCAGAGCGGGACAGGGTCTCGGCTACACCTTC.

The J gene is TRBJ2-7, the V gene TRBV7-9, with 7 positions matching TRBD1. The CDR3 has 13 residues. V shed 5 bases, J shed 12 bases, and the junction held 13 bases outside the gene matches. The V gene's germline CDR1 is SEHNR and CDR2 FQNEAQ (reference sequence). CDR3 sequence reads: CASSRGDSRGRYF. The CDR3 DNA reads TGTGCCAGCAGCCGTGGGGACAGTCGCGGACGGTACTTC.

The chain links TRBV4-3 to TRBJ2-6, with D possibly matching TRBD1 (6 bases). The V end lost 2 bases, the J end lost 1 base, and 12 bases lay between the germline ends. Germline V lookup: CDR1 LGHNA, CDR2 YSLEER. The CDR3 is made up of 17 amino acids. The CDR3 here is CASSQLLQGSGANVLTF. The CDR3 nucleotides are TGCGCCAGCAGCCAATTACTACAGGGATCTGGGGCCAACGTCCTGACTTTC.

The chain links TRBV9 to TRBJ1-1, with D hard to call. From germline, CDR1 is SGDLS and CDR2 YYNGEE. There are 15 residues in the CDR3. Trimming left V 0 bases short and J 0 bases short, with 9 bases between. CDR3 region: CASSVASGMNTEAFF. Written as DNA, the CDR3 is TGTGCCAGCAGCGTAGCATCAGGTATGAACACTGAAGCTTTCTTT.

V gene TRBV7-3 combines with J gene TRBJ2-3; D is ambiguous. The germline V gene has CDR1 SGHTA and CDR2 FQGTGA. V lost 1 base and J lost 5, with 4 bases in between. The CDR3 runs 12 residues. The CDR3 DNA reads TGTGCCAGCAGCTTAATCGGAGATACGCAGTATTTT. Protein: CASSLIGDTQYF.

This clone was picked up one time. The J gene is TRBJ2-7, the V gene TRBV6-1; 8 nucleotides align to TRBD2. The V gene end was trimmed by 0 bases and the J gene end by 3 bases; junction bases not matched to a gene: 4. Germline CDR1 is MNHNS and CDR2 is SASEGT. This CDR3 has 15 amino acids. CDR3 coding DNA: TGTGCCAGCAGTGAAGCGGGTGGGACTAGCTACGAGCAGTACTTC. It yields the protein CASSEAGGTSYEQYF.

V gene TRBV11-2 combines with J gene TRBJ2-3; the D gene is possibly TRBD2 (5 bases). Germline CDR1 SGHAT, CDR2 FQNNGV. CDR3 length equals 18 residues. Trimming removed 4 bases from V and 0 bases from J, with 20 bases in between. The CDR3, as DNA: TGTGCCAGCAGCTCTATGGGCCGCAGCGGTGCTAGCACAGATACGCAGTATTTT. Its protein product is CASSSMGRSGASTDTQYF.

CDR3 sequence: CSVWDRLNTEAFF. CDR3 coding DNA: TGCAGCGTATGGGACAGACTGAACACTGAAGCTTTCTTT. The chain recombines TRBV29-1 with TRBJ1-1; TRBD1 matches 7 bases. J gave up 0 bases and V 6 bases, and 4 bases lay outside the gene matches. This CDR3 is 13 amino acids long. CDR1 is SQVTM, CDR2 ANQGSEA, per germline.

This chain uses TRBV6-1 with TRBJ1-6, with D uncertain. V was clipped by 7 bases and J by 8 bases, with 12 bases between them. The CDR3 consists of 13 residues. Germline-derived CDR1 and CDR2 are MNHNS and SASEGT. CDR3 in DNA: TGTGCCAGCAAGGAGGGCTCGGATTCACCCCTCCACTTT. This translates into CASKEGSDSPLHF.

CDR3 DNA: TGTGCCAGCAACGAGAAACAGGTGAATTCTAACTATGGCTACACCTTC. Protein: CASNEKQVNSNYGYTF. The V and J genes are TRBV7-9 and TRBJ1-2; D possibly corresponds to TRBD1 (5 bases). Trimming stripped 7 bases from V and 0 bases from J, with 18 bases between. Per germline, CDR1 SEHNR and CDR2 FQNEAQ (reference sequence). The CDR3 runs to 16 residues.

The chain recombines TRBV18 with TRBJ1-5; 7 bases are shared with TRBD1. Germline V CDR1 and CDR2: KGHSH, LQKENI. Trimming took 6 bases from V and 5 from J; bases not matched to a gene: 10. This CDR3 contains 15 residues. The CDR3 nucleotides read TGTGCCAGCTCCCAAACAGACAGGGTTGATCAGCCCCAGCATTTT. It encodes CASSQTDRVDQPQHF.

The V and J genes are TRBV10-1 and TRBJ2-3, with 7 nucleotides matching TRBD2. Germline-derived CDR1 and CDR2 are WNHNN and SYGVQD (reference sequence). The CDR3 totals 14 residues. J gave up 3 bases and V 3 bases, and 3 bases lay outside the gene matches. CDR3 DNA: TGCGCCAGCAGTGATCAGCGGGGTACAGATACGCAGTATTTT. This encodes CASSDQRGTDTQYF.

The V call is TRBV11-3, the J call TRBJ2-7; TRBD1 might be the D (5 bases). Trimming stripped 0 bases from V and 3 bases from J, with 15 bases between. The CDR3 contains 16 residues. Germline V gene data show CDR1 as SGHNT and CDR2 as YENEEA. The DNA for the CDR3 is TGTGCCAGCAGCTTAGATTTCGGACACACTGTCTACGAGCAGTACTTC. Protein sequence: CASSLDFGHTVYEQYF.

This sequence joins TRBV10-2 and TRBJ1-3, with TRBD1 matching 9 bases. The CDR3 is made up of 19 amino acids. With 4 bases clipped from V and 4 bases from J, the junction kept 17 bases outside the gene matches. Germline loops: CDR1 WSHSY, CDR2 SAAADI. The CDR3 bases are TGCGCCAGCAGTGGGGACAGGGATCGTCTCCTATTCTTCGGAAACACCATATATTTT. Translating gives CASSGDRDRLLFFGNTIYF.

V usage is TRBV27 and J usage is TRBJ2-7; D remains ambiguous. Trimming left V 3 bases short and J 0 bases short, with 15 bases between. The CDR3 spans 16 residues. Germline-derived CDR1 and CDR2 are MNHEY and SMNVEV (reference sequence). The CDR3 sequence is CASSFSVSRSSYEQYF. The CDR3, as DNA: TGTGCCAGCAGTTTCAGCGTTAGTAGGAGCTCCTACGAGCAGTACTTC.

V and J are TRBV6-5 and TRBJ1-2; D is perhaps TRBD1 (6 bases). V shed 5 bases and J shed 2 bases, with 12 bases lying between them. In germline, CDR1 is MNHEY, CDR2 SVGAGI. CDR3 length: 14 residues. CDR3 sequence (DNA): TGTGCCAGCAGTGTCAGACAGGCGAACTATGGCTACACCTTC. Protein sequence: CASSVRQANYGYTF.

The chain couples TRBV7-2 to TRBJ2-7; TRBD2 might be the D (5 bases). This CDR3 contains 13 residues. The V and J ends lost 1 base and 5 bases respectively, with 9 bases between them. Germline assignment: CDR1 SGHTA and CDR2 FQGNSA. The CDR3 spells CASSLGLANEQYF. The CDR3 bases are TGTGCCAGCAGCTTAGGGCTAGCAAACGAGCAGTACTTC.

The chain carries TRBV29-1 and TRBJ2-7, with TRBD1 as a possible D gene (5 bases). CDR1 is SQVTM, CDR2 ANQGSEA, per germline. This CDR3 spans 15 amino acids. With 2 bases removed from V and 4 bases from J, the gap between germline ends came to 18 bases. Written as DNA, the CDR3 is TGCAGCGTTGAATTGGCAGGGTCTTTGCATTACGAGCAGTACTTC. It codes for CSVELAGSLHYEQYF.

This clone has ten or more counts. The chain recombines TRBV6-4 with TRBJ2-3; the D gene is possibly TRBD1 (5 bases). Deletions cut 0 bases from V and 1 base from J, with 5 bases between. There are 14 residues in the CDR3. Germline V gene lookup returns CDR1 MRHNA and CDR2 SNTAGT. CDR3 residues: CASSDSGGTDTQYF. The CDR3 DNA sequence: TGTGCCAGCAGTGACTCAGGGGGCACAGATACGCAGTATTTT.